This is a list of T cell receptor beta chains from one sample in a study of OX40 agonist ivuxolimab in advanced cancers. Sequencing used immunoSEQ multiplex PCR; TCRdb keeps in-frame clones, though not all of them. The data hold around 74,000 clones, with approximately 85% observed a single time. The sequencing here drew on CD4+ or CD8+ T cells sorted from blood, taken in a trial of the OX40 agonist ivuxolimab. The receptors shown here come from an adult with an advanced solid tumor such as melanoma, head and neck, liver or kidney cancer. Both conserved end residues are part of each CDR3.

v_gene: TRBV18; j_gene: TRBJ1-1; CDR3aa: CASSPDRTVTTPTEAFF
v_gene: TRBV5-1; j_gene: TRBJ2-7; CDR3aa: CASSSQGTPSEQYF
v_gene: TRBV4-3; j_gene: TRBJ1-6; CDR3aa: CASSQDPNRGASYNSPLHF
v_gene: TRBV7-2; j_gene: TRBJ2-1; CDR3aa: CASSLVPYGSEQFF
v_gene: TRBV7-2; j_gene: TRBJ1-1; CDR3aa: CASSPRQGGTEAFF
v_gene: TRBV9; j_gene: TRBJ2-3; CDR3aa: CASSVGVAGGPDTQYF
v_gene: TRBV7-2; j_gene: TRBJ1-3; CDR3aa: CASTPPGARSGNTIYF
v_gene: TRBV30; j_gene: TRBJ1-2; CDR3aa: CAWSMGIGYGYTF
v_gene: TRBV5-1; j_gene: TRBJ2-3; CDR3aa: CASSLALLGSTDTQYF
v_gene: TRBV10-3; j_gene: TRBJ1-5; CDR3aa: CAISPQGLEQPQHF
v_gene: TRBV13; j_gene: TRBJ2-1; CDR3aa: CASSPSGGVARSYNEQFF
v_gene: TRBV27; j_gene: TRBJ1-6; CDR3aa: CASSLGQLSSYNSPLHF
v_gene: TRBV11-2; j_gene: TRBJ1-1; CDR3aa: CASSPYPGQGNTEAFF
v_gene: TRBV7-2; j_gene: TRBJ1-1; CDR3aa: CASSSGPGTEAFF